This T cell receptor (beta chain) appears in the sequencing data of a study of metastatic and nonmetastatic thyroid tumors. Study background: Repertoires of blood and of tissue (tumor or nodule) from malignant and benign thyroid patients were compared.

There are many counts of this clone. Every patient was untreated before thyroid surgery. In the source study's methods: Across clinicopathological groups, CDR3 differences served as the basis for building a distant-metastasis classifier for papillary thyroid cancer. TCRdb re-analyzed the PCR reads through MiXCR. The V and J calls come from TCRdb's annotation, not from the publication. The data show tens of thousands of clones, approximately 12% seen once. Germline CDR1 and CDR2: LNHDA and SQIVND (reference sequence). The V gene lost 2 bases and the J gene lost 5 bases, with 7 bases spanning the gap. The length of the CDR3 is 14 residues.

The chain uses TRBV19 and TRBJ1-6; D gene uncertain. This clonotype was obtained from a female donor with papillary thyroid cancer or a benign thyroid nodule (not recorded which). Some clones in this sample may be carry-over from other donors' samples. Sequenced material: tumor tissue. The CDR3 spells CASSIQANNSPLHF. CDR3 coding DNA: TGTGCCAGTAGTATACAGGCCAATAATTCACCCCTCCACTTT.